Ten or more counts support the clone carrying this TCR beta chain. Its antigen is as yet unknown. The length of the CDR3 is 14 residues. Trimming took off 5 bases at V and 5 bases at J, with 15 bases between the two ends. Germline V gene lookup returns CDR1 DFQATT and CDR2 SNEGSKA (reference sequence). The data belong to a study of CD8 T cells in ankylosing spondylitis. The study's findings and limits: The authors found the disease-linked clones to be CD8+ and relatively rare in peripheral blood.

The authors made TCR beta libraries by quantitative 5'-RACE with molecular barcodes. In TCRdb, the 5' RACE reads were re-called with MiXCR into one record per CDR3 protein. The sample contains around 130,000 distinct CDR3 sequences, over 6.5% of which appear only once. The sample comprised blood, either unsorted or a sorted T cell fraction (not recorded which). The J gene is TRBJ1-4, the V gene TRBV20-1, with D unresolved. The source of this sequence is a male donor with ankylosing spondylitis or in good health (not recorded which). The CDR3 bases are TGCAGTGCTCCCCCGTGGGGTGGGAATGAAAAACTGTTTTTT. It translates to CSAPPWGGNEKLFF.